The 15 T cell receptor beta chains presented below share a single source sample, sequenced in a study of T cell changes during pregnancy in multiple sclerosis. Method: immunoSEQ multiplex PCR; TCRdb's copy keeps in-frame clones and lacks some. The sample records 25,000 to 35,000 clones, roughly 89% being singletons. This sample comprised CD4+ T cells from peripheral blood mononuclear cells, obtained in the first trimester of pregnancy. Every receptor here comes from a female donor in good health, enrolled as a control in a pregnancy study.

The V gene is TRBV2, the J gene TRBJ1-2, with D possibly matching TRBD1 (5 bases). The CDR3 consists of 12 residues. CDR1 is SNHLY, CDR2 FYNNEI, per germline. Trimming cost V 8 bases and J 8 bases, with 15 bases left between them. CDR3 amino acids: CASVGGSKGYTF. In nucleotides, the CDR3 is TGTGCCAGCGTGGGGGGGTCGAAAGGCTACACCTTC. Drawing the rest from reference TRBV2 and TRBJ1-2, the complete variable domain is EPEVTQTPSHQVTQMGQEVILRCVPISNHLYFYWYRQILGQKVEFLVSFYNNEISEKSEIFDDQFSVERPDGSNFTLKIRSTKLEDSAMYFCASVGGSKGYTFGSGTRLTVV.

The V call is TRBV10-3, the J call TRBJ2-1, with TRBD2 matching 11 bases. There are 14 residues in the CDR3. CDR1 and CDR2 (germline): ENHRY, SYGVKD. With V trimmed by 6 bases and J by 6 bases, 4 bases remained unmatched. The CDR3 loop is CAISPGLAANEQFF. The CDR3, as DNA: TGTGCCATCAGCCCGGGACTAGCGGCCAATGAGCAGTTCTTC.

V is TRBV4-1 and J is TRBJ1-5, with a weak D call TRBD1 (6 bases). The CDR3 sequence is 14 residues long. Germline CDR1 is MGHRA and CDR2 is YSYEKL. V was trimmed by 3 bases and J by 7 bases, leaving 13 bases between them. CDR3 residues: CASSHGRGGQPQHF. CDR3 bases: TGCGCCAGCAGCCATGGTAGGGGGGGACAGCCCCAGCATTTT.

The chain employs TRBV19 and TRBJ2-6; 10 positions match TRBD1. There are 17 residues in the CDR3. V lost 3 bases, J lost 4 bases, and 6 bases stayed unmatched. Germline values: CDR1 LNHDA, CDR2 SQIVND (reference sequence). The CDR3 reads CASSIGQGDFGANVLTF. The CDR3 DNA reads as TGTGCCAGTAGTATTGGACAGGGGGACTTCGGGGCCAACGTCCTGACTTTC. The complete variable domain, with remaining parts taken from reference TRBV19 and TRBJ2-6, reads DGGITQSPKYLFRKEGQNVTLSCEQNLNHDAMYWYRQDPGQGLRLIYYSQIVNDFQKGDIAEGYSVSREKKESFPLTVTSAQKNPTAFYLCASSIGQGDFGANVLTFGAGSRLTVL.

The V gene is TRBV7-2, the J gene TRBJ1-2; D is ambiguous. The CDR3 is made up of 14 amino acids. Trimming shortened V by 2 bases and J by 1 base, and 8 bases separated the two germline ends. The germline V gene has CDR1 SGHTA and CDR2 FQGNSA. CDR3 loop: CASSLLSDNYGYTF. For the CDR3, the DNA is TGTGCCAGCAGCTTATTATCAGATAACTATGGCTACACCTTC.

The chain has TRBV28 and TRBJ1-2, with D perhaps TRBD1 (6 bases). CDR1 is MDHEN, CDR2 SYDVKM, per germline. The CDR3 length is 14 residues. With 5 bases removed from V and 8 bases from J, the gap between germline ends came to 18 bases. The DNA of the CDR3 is TGTGCCAGCAGTCCCTCAGACAGGTCATGGGGCTACACCTTC. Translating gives CASSPSDRSWGYTF.

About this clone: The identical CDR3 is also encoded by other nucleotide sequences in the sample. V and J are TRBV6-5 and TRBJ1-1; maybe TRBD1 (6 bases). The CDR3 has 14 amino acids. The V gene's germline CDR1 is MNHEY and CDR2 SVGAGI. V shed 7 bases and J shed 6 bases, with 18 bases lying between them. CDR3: CASTTQGRGAEAFF. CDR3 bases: TGTGCCAGCACTACACAGGGTCGGGGCGCTGAAGCTTTCTTT.

The CDR3 reads CASRRASGTPFYNEQFF. CDR3 DNA sequence: TGTGCCAGCAGGAGGGCTAGCGGGACCCCTTTCTACAATGAGCAGTTCTTC. The chain uses TRBV11-2 and TRBJ2-1; TRBD2 aligns across 9 bases. V was pared by 6 bases and J by 3 bases, with 12 bases of the junction left unmatched. The CDR3 spans 17 residues. Per germline, CDR1 SGHAT and CDR2 FQNNGV.

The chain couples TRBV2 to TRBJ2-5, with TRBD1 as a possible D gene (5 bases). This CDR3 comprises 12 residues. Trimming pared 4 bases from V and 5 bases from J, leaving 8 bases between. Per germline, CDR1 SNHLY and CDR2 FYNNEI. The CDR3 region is CASSGQTETQYF. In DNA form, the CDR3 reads TGTGCCAGCAGTGGACAGACCGAGACCCAGTACTTC.

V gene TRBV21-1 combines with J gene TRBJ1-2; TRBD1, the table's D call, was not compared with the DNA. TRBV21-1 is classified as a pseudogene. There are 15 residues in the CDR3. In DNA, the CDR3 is TGTGCCAGCAGACAGGACAGGGGAACCGACTATGGCTACACCTTC. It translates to CASRQDRGTDYGYTF.

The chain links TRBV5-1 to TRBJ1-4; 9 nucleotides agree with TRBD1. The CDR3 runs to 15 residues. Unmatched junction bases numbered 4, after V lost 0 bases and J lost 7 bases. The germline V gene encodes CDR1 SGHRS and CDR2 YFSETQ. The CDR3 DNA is TGCGCCAGCAGCTTGGAGGAGACAGGGGGTGAAAAACTGTTTTTT. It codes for CASSLEETGGEKLFF. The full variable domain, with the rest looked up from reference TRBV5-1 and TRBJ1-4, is KAGVTQTPRYLIKTRGQQVTLSCSPISGHRSVSWYQQTPGQGLQFLFEYFSETQRNKGNFPGRFSGRQFSNSRSEMNVSTLELGDSALYLCASSLEETGGEKLFFGSGTQLSVL.

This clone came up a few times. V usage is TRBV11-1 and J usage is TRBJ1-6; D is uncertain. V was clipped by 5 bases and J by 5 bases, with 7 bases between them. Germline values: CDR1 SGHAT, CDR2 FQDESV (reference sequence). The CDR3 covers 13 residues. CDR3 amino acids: CASSRSNNSPLHF. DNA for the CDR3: TGTGCCAGCAGCCGGTCAAATAATTCACCCCTCCACTTT.

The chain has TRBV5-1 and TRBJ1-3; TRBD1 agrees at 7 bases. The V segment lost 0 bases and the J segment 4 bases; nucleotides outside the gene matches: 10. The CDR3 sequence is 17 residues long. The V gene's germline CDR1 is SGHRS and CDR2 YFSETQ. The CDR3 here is CASSLGFDRETGNTIYF. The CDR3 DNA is TGCGCCAGCAGCTTGGGCTTCGACAGGGAGACAGGAAACACCATATATTTT. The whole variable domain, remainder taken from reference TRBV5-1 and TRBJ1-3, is KAGVTQTPRYLIKTRGQQVTLSCSPISGHRSVSWYQQTPGQGLQFLFEYFSETQRNKGNFPGRFSGRQFSNSRSEMNVSTLELGDSALYLCASSLGFDRETGNTIYFGEGSWLTVV.

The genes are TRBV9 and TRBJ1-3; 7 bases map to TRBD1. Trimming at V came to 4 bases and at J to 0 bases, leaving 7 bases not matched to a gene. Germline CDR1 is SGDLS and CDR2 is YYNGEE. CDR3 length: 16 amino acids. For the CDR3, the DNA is TGTGCCAGCAGCAGGGGACAGACTGACTCTGGAAACACCATATATTTT. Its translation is CASSRGQTDSGNTIYF.

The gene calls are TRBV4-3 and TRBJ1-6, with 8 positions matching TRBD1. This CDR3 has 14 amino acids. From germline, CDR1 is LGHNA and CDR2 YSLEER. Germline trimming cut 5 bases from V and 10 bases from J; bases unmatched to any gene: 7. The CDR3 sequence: CASSITGGQSPLHF. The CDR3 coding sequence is TGCGCCAGCAGCATTACAGGGGGACAATCACCCCTCCACTTT.